Listed below are T cell receptor beta chains from one sample, sequenced in a study of blood T cell repertoires in COVID-19. Sequencing used immunoSEQ multiplex PCR; TCRdb keeps in-frame clones, though not all of them. The sample holds some 270,000 clones, around 86% seen once. The material sequenced was peripheral blood. Receptors were obtained from a man aged 35 to 55 with active or convalescent COVID-19. Each CDR3 is given with its conserved first and last residue. The D gene is left open where the match is weak. The size entry is marked missing in some rows and otherwise reads once, few, many or a size class.

d_gene	v_gene	abundance	j_gene	CDR3aa	CDR3nt
.	TRBV24-1	.	TRBJ2-3	CATSSTGDTQYF	TGTGCCACCAGTTCAACAGGGGATACGCAGTATTTT
TRBD1	TRBV30	once	TRBJ1-1	CAWSVFDWMGQTNTEAFF	TGTGCCTGGAGTGTATTCGATTGGATGGGACAGACGAACACTGAAGCTTTCTTT
.	TRBV10-1	once	TRBJ1-1	CASNGTPIWDTEAFF	TGCGCCAGCAACGGGACACCAATTTGGGACACTGAAGCTTTCTTT
.	TRBV9	.	TRBJ2-1	CASNNGNGYNEQFF	TGTGCCAGCAACAACGGGAACGGGTACAATGAGCAGTTCTTC
TRBD1	TRBV19	.	TRBJ1-5	CASSIKGTGLSNQPQHF	TGTGCCAGTAGTATAAAAGGGACAGGGCTGAGCAATCAGCCCCAGCATTTT
.	TRBV14	.	TRBJ2-2	CASSQERVTGELFF	TGTGCCAGCAGCCAAGAACGGGTCACCGGGGAGCTGTTTTTT
.	TRBV6-1	once	TRBJ1-2	CASSEDGHAWTF	TGTGCCAGCAGTGAAGATGGGCACGCGTGGACCTTC
TRBD2	TRBV11-2	.	TRBJ2-7	CASSLGRLAGGYEQYF	TGTGCCAGCAGCTTAGGGAGGCTAGCGGGGGGTTACGAGCAGTACTTC
TRBD1	TRBV12-5	.	TRBJ2-3	CASGAGQGLSTDTQYF	TGTGCTAGTGGTGCGGGACAGGGTCTTTCCACAGATACGCAGTATTTT
TRBD2	TRBV4-1	.	TRBJ2-3	CATSRAGGRTDTQYF	TGCGCCACCAGCCGAGCGGGGGGGAGGACAGATACGCAGTATTTT
TRBD2	TRBV6-5	.	TRBJ2-7	CASQTSGGEEQYF	TGTGCCAGCCAAACTAGCGGGGGCGAAGAGCAGTACTTC
.	TRBV6-5	.	TRBJ2-7	CASRTTGSSTYEQYF	TGTGCCAGCAGAACTACCGGGTCTTCGACCTACGAGCAGTACTTC
TRBD2	TRBV5-4	.	TRBJ2-7	CASRPGLAGGDSYEQYF	TGTGCCAGCAGACCGGGACTAGCGGGAGGCGATTCCTACGAGCAGTACTTC
.	TRBV5-5	once	TRBJ2-3	CASSLSPERRDTQYF	TGTGCCAGCAGCTTGTCGCCCGAAAGGAGAGATACGCAGTATTTT
TRBD2	TRBV7-6	few	TRBJ2-5	CASRGGETQYF	TGTGCCAGCAGGGGAGGGGAGACCCAGTACTTC
.	TRBV27	.	TRBJ2-1	CASSFGQSSYNEQFF	TGTGCCAGCAGTTTCGGACAGAGCTCCTACAATGAGCAGTTCTTC
.	TRBV24-1	.	TRBJ2-3	CATGQLTDTQYF	TGTGCCACCGGACAGCTCACAGATACGCAGTATTTT
TRBD1	TRBV6-5	.	TRBJ1-1	CASSFPTGGSTEAFF	TGTGCCAGCAGTTTCCCGACAGGGGGCTCTACTGAAGCTTTCTTT
TRBD2	TRBV19	.	TRBJ2-2	CASSMGLAGGRNTGELFF	TGTGCCAGTAGTATGGGACTAGCGGGGGGCCGAAACACCGGGGAGCTGTTTTTT
TRBD1	TRBV29-1	.	TRBJ2-7	CSVGRQGNNYEQYF	TGCAGCGTTGGTCGACAGGGTAACAACTACGAGCAGTACTTC
.	TRBV18	.	TRBJ2-3	CASSPVTGIGDTQYF	TGTGCCAGCTCACCGGTCACAGGGATTGGAGATACGCAGTATTTT
.	TRBV9	.	TRBJ1-4	CASSVVEGPREKLFF	TGTGCCAGCAGCGTAGTAGAGGGCCCGAGGGAAAAACTGTTTTTT